Here is one T cell receptor (beta chain) with its context. The target antigen is unknown. The data are from a study of blood T cells in healthy people across ages. Looked up from germline, CDR1 is DFQATT and CDR2 is SNEGSKA (reference sequence). The CDR3 is 14 residues long. Study-wide results and limits: CMV status of donors was not determined, possibly confounding expanded clonotype changes.

A second roughly 7 to 11 cycle PCR used barcoded and J-beta primers. Via MiXCR, TCRdb re-called the 5' RACE reads, giving one row per CDR3 protein. This sample yields around 1,700,000 distinct CDR3 sequences, of which about 28% are seen a single time; approximately 7.7% belongs to the top ten. Sequences were obtained from blood. The clonotype comes from a woman between 25 and 40 years old in good health. The chain is built from TRBV20-1 and TRBJ2-1; D may be TRBD2 (6 bases). The DNA end favors TRBJ2-7, so the J call may be wrong. The CDR3 loop is CSASGQGGLDEQYF. The CDR3 region has the DNA TGCAGTGCTAGTGGGCAGGGAGGTTTGGATGAGCAGTACTTC.